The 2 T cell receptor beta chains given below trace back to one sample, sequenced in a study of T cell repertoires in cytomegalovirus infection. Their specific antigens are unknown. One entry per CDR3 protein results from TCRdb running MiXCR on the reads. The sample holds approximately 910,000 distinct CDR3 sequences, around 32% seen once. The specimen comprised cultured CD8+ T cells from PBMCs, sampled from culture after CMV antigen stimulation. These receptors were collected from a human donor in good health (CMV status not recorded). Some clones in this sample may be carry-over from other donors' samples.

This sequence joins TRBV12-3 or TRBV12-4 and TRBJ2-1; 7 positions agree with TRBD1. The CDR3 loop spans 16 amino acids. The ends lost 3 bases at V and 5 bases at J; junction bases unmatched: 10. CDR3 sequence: CASSFDRVRGNNEQFF. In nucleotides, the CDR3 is TGTGCCAGCAGTTTCGACAGGGTCCGGGGTAACAATGAGCAGTTCTTC.

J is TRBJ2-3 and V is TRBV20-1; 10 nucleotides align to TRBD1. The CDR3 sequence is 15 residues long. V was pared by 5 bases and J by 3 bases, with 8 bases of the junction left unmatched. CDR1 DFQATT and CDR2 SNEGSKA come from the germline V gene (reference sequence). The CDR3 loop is CSAPLGTGVTDTQYF. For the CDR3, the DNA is TGCAGTGCTCCTCTAGGGACAGGGGTGACAGATACGCAGTATTTT.